This T cell receptor (beta chain) was captured in a study of cytomegalovirus exposure and HLA in healthy donors. The study's findings and limits: Later on, an analysis showed TCR association rates differing by HLA locus, with DRB1 the most and HLA-C the fewest.

This PCR relied on a set of 60 Vbeta primers and 13 Jbeta primers. Repertoires were generated with immunoSEQ multiplex PCR, while TCRdb's copy carries only in-frame clones and drops some. The repertoire holds 150,000 to 200,000 clones, with 70% to 80% as singletons. This clone was seen once. Antigen: not known. This clonotype was sampled from a woman under 40 in good health and CMV-seropositive. Sequencing input: PBMCs.

CDR3 region: CASSSTGSSYNEQFF. CDR3 nucleotides: TGTGCCAGCAGCTCTACAGGGAGCTCCTACAATGAGCAGTTCTTC. V and J are TRBV7-2 and TRBJ2-1; D possibly corresponds to TRBD1 (6 bases). Deletions cut 4 bases from V and 0 bases from J, with 10 bases between. The CDR3 runs to 15 residues. CDR1 is SGHTA and CDR2 is FQGNSA in the germline V gene.